The 14 T cell receptor beta chains given below trace back to one sample, sequenced in a study of identical twins. TCRdb fed the 5' RACE reads into MiXCR, producing one record per CDR3 protein. The sample consists of approximately 500,000 distinct CDR3 sequences, 24% of them appearing once. These data were likewise used in another study, on T cells expressing NK-cell markers.

The sample taken for sequencing was CD4+ T cells sorted from blood. The receptors here all came from a woman aged 18-29 years in good health.

This clonotype was counted only a few times. This chain connects TRBV19 to TRBJ2-3, with 8 bases aligning to TRBD2. V was pared by 5 bases and J by 2 bases, with 12 bases of the junction left unmatched. Germline V lookup: CDR1 LNHDA, CDR2 SQIVND (reference sequence). This CDR3 region has 17 residues. Written as DNA, the CDR3 is TGTGCCAGTAGTCCCCCCTACGGCGGGGGGTCCACAGATACGCAGTATTTT. Amino acid sequence: CASSPPYGGGSTDTQYF.

The chain joins TRBV12-3 or TRBV12-4 to TRBJ2-3; 9 bases are shared with TRBD2. CDR3 size: 16 residues. J was trimmed by 3 bases and V by 3 bases; bases with no gene match: 7. CDR3 loop: CASSFGAGGWTDTQYF. The CDR3 nucleotides read TGTGCCAGCAGTTTCGGAGCGGGGGGATGGACAGATACGCAGTATTTT.

The chain recombines TRBV27 with TRBJ2-7, with 8 bases identical to TRBD2. Germline V lookup: CDR1 MNHEY, CDR2 SMNVEV (reference sequence). V gave up 3 bases and J gave up 9 bases; unmatched junction bases: 10. The CDR3 runs 14 residues. The CDR3: CASSFGSGSSGQYF. CDR3 sequence (DNA): TGTGCCAGCAGTTTTGGGAGCGGGAGTTCGGGGCAGTACTTC.

This clonotype was seen only a few times. This chain's CDR3 is CSASAAIEQFF. CDR3 sequence (DNA): TGCAGTGCTAGCGCGGCAATTGAGCAGTTCTTC. The chain employs TRBV20-1 and TRBJ2-1; the D is unclear. The CDR3 contains 11 residues. Trimming removed 3 bases at V and 9 bases at J, with 9 bases between. Germline lookup yields CDR1 DFQATT and CDR2 SNEGSKA (reference sequence).

The rearrangement links TRBV20-1 to TRBJ1-6; D ambiguous. The germline V and J ends were trimmed by 0 bases and 11 bases, with 11 bases remaining between them. This CDR3 has 13 residues. The germline V gene has CDR1 DFQATT and CDR2 SNEGSKA (reference sequence). Here the CDR3 DNA reads TGCAGTGCTAGAGATCGGGGAAATCCACCCCTCCACTTT. Protein product: CSARDRGNPPLHF.

V and J are TRBV24-1 and TRBJ2-1, with TRBD2 matching 10 bases. This CDR3 contains 17 residues. Germline CDR1 KGHDR, CDR2 SFDVKD. V lost 5 bases, J lost 4 bases, and 10 bases stayed unmatched. The CDR3 nucleotides read TGTGCCACCAGTGGCGGGGAAGGACTAGCGGAATACAATGAGCAGTTCTTC. Amino acids: CATSGGEGLAEYNEQFF.

This clonotype was detected a few times. This chain uses TRBV5-1 with TRBJ2-2; TRBD1 matches 7 bases. Germline values: CDR1 SGHRS, CDR2 YFSETQ. This CDR3 is 17 amino acids long. The V gene end was trimmed by 4 bases and the J gene end by 4 bases; junction bases not matched to a gene: 13. CDR3 region: CASSLNPDRVGTGELFF. DNA for the CDR3: TGCGCCAGCAGCCTAAACCCTGACAGGGTCGGCACCGGGGAGCTGTTTTTT.

This clonotype has a handful of counts. The CDR3, as DNA: TGTGCCAGCAGCGTAGAACAGGGTCAGGATACGCAGTATTTT. Translating it yields CASSVEQGQDTQYF. This chain uses TRBV9 with TRBJ2-3, with a tentative D call TRBD1 (6 bases). The CDR3 length is 14 residues. V lost 0 bases and J lost 6, with 11 bases in between. In germline, CDR1 is SGDLS, CDR2 YYNGEE.

The V gene is TRBV12-3 or TRBV12-4, the J gene TRBJ2-2; D perhaps matches TRBD2 (5 bases). Trimming took 6 bases from V and 4 from J, leaving 9 bases between them. The CDR3 is 13 amino acids. The CDR3 nucleotides are TGTGCCAGCAGCGTACGGGGCACCGGGGAGCTGTTTTTT. Its protein is CASSVRGTGELFF.

The chain combines TRBV5-1 with TRBJ2-3; 10 bases are a match to TRBD2. Germline CDR1 SGHRS, CDR2 YFSETQ. The CDR3 totals 16 residues. After removal of 4 bases from V and 6 bases from J, the junction contained 11 bases not matched to a gene. For the CDR3, the DNA is TGCGCCAGCAGCCCGTCAATAGCGGGGGGCCCGGATACGCAGTATTTT. This gives the protein CASSPSIAGGPDTQYF. Full variable domain (outside the CDR3, taken from reference TRBV5-1 and TRBJ2-3): KAGVTQTPRYLIKTRGQQVTLSCSPISGHRSVSWYQQTPGQGLQFLFEYFSETQRNKGNFPGRFSGRQFSNSRSEMNVSTLELGDSALYLCASSPSIAGGPDTQYFGPGTRLTVL.

This chain connects TRBV20-1 to TRBJ2-1, with D perhaps matching TRBD1 (6 bases). CDR1 and CDR2 (germline): DFQATT, SNEGSKA (reference sequence). The V and J ends lost 2 bases and 6 bases respectively, with 11 bases between them. The CDR3 spans 13 residues. The CDR3 spells CSARFGTLNEQFF. As DNA, the CDR3 is TGCAGTGCTAGATTCGGGACACTCAATGAGCAGTTCTTC.

This clonotype came up many times. The rearrangement joins TRBV5-6 to TRBJ1-1; the D is unclear. This CDR3 has 16 amino acids. Germline CDR1 SGHDT, CDR2 YYEEEE. V was clipped by 4 bases and J by 2 bases, with 18 bases between them. The CDR3 loop is CASSRYGGGSNTEAFF. CDR3 DNA sequence: TGTGCCAGCAGCCGCTACGGAGGAGGGTCCAACACTGAAGCTTTCTTT.

This clonotype was picked up one time. This sequence joins TRBV12-3 or TRBV12-4 and TRBJ2-3, with 12 bases lining up with TRBD2. V gave up 3 bases and J gave up 7 bases; unmatched junction bases: 2. The CDR3 runs to 14 residues. The CDR3 DNA sequence: TGTGCCAGCAGTTTGACTAGCGGGAGACATACGCAGTATTTT. Amino acid sequence: CASSLTSGRHTQYF.

Only one count was recorded for this clonotype. J is TRBJ2-1 and V is TRBV10-3; D is ambiguous. The germline V gene has CDR1 ENHRY and CDR2 SYGVKD. The V end was cut by 4 bases, the J end by 8 bases, with 9 bases between. The length of the CDR3 is 12 residues. In DNA form, the CDR3 reads TGTGCCATCAGTGGGTCCAGCCATGAGCAGTTCTTC. This codes for CAISGSSHEQFF.